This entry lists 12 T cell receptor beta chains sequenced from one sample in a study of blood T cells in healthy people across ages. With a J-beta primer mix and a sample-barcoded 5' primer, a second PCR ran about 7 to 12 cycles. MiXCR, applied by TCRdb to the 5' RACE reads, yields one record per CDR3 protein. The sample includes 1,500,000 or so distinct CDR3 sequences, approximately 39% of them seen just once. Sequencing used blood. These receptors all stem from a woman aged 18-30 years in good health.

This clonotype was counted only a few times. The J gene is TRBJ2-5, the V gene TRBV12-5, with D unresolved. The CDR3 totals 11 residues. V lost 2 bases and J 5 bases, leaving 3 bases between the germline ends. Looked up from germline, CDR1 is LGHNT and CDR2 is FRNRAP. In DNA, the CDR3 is TGTGCTAGTGGTTTGTTGGAGACCCAGTACTTC. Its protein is CASGLLETQYF.

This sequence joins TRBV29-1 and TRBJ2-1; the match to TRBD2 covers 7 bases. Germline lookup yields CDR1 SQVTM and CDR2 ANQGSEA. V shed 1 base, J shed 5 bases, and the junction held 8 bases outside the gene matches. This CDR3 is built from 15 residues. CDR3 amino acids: CSVEARLANNNEQFF. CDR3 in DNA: TGCAGCGTTGAAGCCCGACTAGCAAATAACAATGAGCAGTTCTTC.

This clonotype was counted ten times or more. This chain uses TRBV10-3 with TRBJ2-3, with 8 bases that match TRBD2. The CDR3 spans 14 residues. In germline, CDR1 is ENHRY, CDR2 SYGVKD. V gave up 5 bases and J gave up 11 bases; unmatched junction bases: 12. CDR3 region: CAISRITGTREQYF. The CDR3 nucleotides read TGTGCCATCAGTAGAATAACCGGGACTAGAGAGCAGTATTTT.

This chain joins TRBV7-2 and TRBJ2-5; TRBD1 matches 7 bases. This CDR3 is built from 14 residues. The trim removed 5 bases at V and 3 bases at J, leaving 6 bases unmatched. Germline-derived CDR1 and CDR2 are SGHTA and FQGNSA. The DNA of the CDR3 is TGTGCCAGCAGCCCACTAGGGGGCGAAGAGACCCAGTACTTC. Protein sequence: CASSPLGGEETQYF.

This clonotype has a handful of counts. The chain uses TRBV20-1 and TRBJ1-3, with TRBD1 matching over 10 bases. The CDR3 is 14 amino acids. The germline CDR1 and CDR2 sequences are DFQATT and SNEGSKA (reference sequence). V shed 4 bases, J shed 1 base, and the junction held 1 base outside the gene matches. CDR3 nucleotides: TGCAGTGCTACGGACAGGGGGTCTGGAAACACCATATATTTT. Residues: CSATDRGSGNTIYF.

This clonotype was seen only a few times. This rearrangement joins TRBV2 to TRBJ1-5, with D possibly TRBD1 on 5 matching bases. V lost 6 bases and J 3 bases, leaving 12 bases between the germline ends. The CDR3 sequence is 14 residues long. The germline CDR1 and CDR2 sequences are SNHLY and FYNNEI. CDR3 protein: CASRGELVNQPQHF. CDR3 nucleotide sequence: TGTGCCAGCAGGGGGGAGTTGGTCAATCAGCCCCAGCATTTT.

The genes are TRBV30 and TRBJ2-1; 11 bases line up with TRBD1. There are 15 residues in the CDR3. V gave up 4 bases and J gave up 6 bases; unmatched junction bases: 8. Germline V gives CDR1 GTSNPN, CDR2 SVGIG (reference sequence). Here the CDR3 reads CAWNWEGQGVNEQFF. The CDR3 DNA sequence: TGTGCCTGGAATTGGGAGGGACAGGGGGTCAATGAGCAGTTCTTC.

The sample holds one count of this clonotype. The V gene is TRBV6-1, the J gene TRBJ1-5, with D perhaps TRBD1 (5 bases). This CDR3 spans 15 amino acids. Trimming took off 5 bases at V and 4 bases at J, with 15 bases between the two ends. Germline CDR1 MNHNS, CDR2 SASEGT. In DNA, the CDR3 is TGTGCCAGCAGTAACCAGGGTGGATCAAATCAGCCCCAGCATTTT. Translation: CASSNQGGSNQPQHF.

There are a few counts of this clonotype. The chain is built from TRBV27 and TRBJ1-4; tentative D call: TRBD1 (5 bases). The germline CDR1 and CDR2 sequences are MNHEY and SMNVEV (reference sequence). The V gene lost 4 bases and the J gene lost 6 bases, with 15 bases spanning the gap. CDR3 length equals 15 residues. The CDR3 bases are TGTGCCAGCAGTTCATTTTACCGGGGGGATGAAAAACTGTTTTTT. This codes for CASSSFYRGDEKLFF.

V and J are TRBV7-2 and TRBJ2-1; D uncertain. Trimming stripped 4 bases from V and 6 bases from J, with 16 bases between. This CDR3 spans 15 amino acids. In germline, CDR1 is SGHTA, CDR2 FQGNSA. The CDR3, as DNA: TGTGCCAGCAGCTCACATAGAGGCTTGGGCAATGAGCAGTTCTTC. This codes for CASSSHRGLGNEQFF.

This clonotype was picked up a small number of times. This CDR3 reads CASSYDGIGYGYTF. DNA of the CDR3: TGTGCCAGCAGTTACGATGGCATTGGTTATGGCTACACCTTC. The V call is TRBV6-5, the J call TRBJ1-2; unclear D gene. The CDR3 is 14 residues long. Germline lookup yields CDR1 MNHEY and CDR2 SVGAGI. V was trimmed by 2 bases and J by 5 bases, leaving 12 bases between them.

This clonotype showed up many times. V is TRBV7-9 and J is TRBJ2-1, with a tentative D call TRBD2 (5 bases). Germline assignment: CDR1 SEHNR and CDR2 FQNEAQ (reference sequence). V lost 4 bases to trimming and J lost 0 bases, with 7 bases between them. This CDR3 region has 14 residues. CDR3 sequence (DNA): TGTGCCAGCAGCTCTACTAGCTCCTACAATGAGCAGTTCTTC. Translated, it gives CASSSTSSYNEQFF. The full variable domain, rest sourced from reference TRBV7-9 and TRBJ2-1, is DTGVSQNPRHKITKRGQNVTFRCDPISEHNRLYWYRQTLGQGPEFLTYFQNEAQLEKSRLLSDRFSAERPKGSFSTLEIQRTEQGDSAMYLCASSSTSSYNEQFFGPGTRLTVL.